This is a list of T cell receptor beta chains from one sample in a study of CD8+CD57+ T cells in acquired aplastic anemia. TCRdb used MiXCR to reprocess the reads, holding one entry per CDR3 protein. Of some 280,000 distinct CDR3 sequences listed, 56% are singletons. The sequencing sample was made of sorted CD4+, CD8+, or CD8+CD57+ T cells (not recorded which) from PBMCs. All receptors come from a human donor with severe aplastic anemia or a healthy control (not recorded which). CDR3s include the opening cysteine and the closing phenylalanine or tryptophan. The order of the fields is D gene, V gene, clone size, J gene, CDR3 DNA, CDR3 protein. A D gene is named only where the DNA matches it firmly. Clone size is shown for a subset of rows, as once, few, many or a class of expanded clone.

TRBD1	TRBV7-8	NA	TRBJ2-3	TGTGCCAGCAGCATCCCACAGGGGGCCATCACAGATACGCAGTATTTT	CASSIPQGAITDTQYF
NA	TRBV12-5	NA	TRBJ1-1	TGTGCTAGGGGGACAGCTTTCTTT	CARGTAFF
NA	TRBV10-3	few	TRBJ1-1	TGTGCCAATAGTCGCGCGCAGAACACTGAAGCTTTCTTT	CANSRAQNTEAFF
TRBD2	TRBV9	NA	TRBJ2-7	TGTGCCAGCAGCGCGGGGACTAGCGGAGTTTACGAGCAGTACTTC	CASSAGTSGVYEQYF
NA	TRBV5-1	few	TRBJ2-3	TGCGCCAGCAGCTTGATCTCCGGGGGGCAGAGGACAGATACGCAGTATTTT	CASSLISGGQRTDTQYF
TRBD2	TRBV7-2	NA	TRBJ2-1	TGTGCCAGCAGCACCTATAGCGGGGGGATCTACAATGAGCAGTTCTTC	CASSTYSGGIYNEQFF
NA	TRBV29-1	NA	TRBJ2-1	TGCAGCGGAACTTCGAATGAGCAGTTCTTC	CSGTSNEQFF
NA	TRBV5-1	NA	TRBJ1-1	TGCGCCAGCAGCCCCGGGAGGGGCCCTGGGGACACTGAAGCTTTCTTT	CASSPGRGPGDTEAFF
NA	TRBV3-1	NA	TRBJ1-1	TGTGCCAGCAGCCAAACGATCCTAGGGGTGAACACTGAAGCTTTCTTT	CASSQTILGVNTEAFF
NA	TRBV20-1	NA	TRBJ2-1	TGCAGTGCTAGGAGAAGGGGAGATGAGCAGTTCTTC	CSARRRGDEQFF
NA	TRBV10-2	NA	TRBJ2-1	TGCGCCAGCAGGTCCCCCTTTGCACTTAGGGATGAGCAGTTCTTC	CASRSPFALRDEQFF
NA	TRBV29-1	NA	TRBJ2-1	TGCAGCGTTGAGTCTAGCCGCTACTACAATGAGCAGTTCTTC	CSVESSRYYNEQFF
TRBD1	TRBV13	NA	TRBJ1-1	TGTGCCAGCAGCTTAGGGCCGACAGGGCTAGCTTTCTTT	CASSLGPTGLAFF
TRBD1	TRBV5-8	many	TRBJ2-1	TGTGCCAGCAGCTTGGGACAGGGGACTTCGTTCTTC	CASSLGQGTSFF
TRBD1	TRBV7-9	many	TRBJ2-7	TGTGCCAGCAGCTCCAAGTTGGGCAGGGGGCACGAGCAGTACTTC	CASSSKLGRGHEQYF
NA	TRBV7-6	few	TRBJ2-3	TGTGCCAGCAGCCCCACGCCTGGGATGATAGATACGCAGTATTTT	CASSPTPGMIDTQYF
NA	TRBV7-2	NA	TRBJ2-5	TGTGCCAGCAGCCAAGAAAGGGGGGAAGAGACCCAGTACTTC	CASSQERGEETQYF
TRBD1	TRBV7-9	NA	TRBJ1-2	TGTGCCAGCAGCTTGTCGGGACAGTACTATGGCTACACCTTC	CASSLSGQYYGYTF
NA	TRBV10-3	NA	TRBJ1-5	TGTGCCATCAGTACGGGGGAAACCAATCAGCCCCAGCATTTT	CAISTGETNQPQHF
NA	TRBV10-3	few	TRBJ2-2	TGTGCCATCAGTCGCGACACGGAAGGACCCGGGGAGCTGTTTTTT	CAISRDTEGPGELFF
NA	TRBV18	few	TRBJ1-1	TGTGCCAGCTCCCTAACTACCGAAACTGAAGCTTTCTTT	CASSLTTETEAFF
TRBD1	TRBV6-6	NA	TRBJ1-5	TGTGCCAGCAGCTTAAGGGGCGGGACAGGAGGTAATCAGCCCCAGCATTTT	CASSLRGGTGGNQPQHF
TRBD1	TRBV7-9	NA	TRBJ2-7	TGTGCCAGCAGCTCCCGGGACAGGGGGCAGTACTTC	CASSSRDRGQYF
NA	TRBV7-9	NA	TRBJ1-5	TGTGCCAGCAGCTTATTTGAACAGCCCCAGCATTTT	CASSLFEQPQHF
NA	TRBV7-8	many	TRBJ1-5	TGTGCCAGCAGTGGGATCGCCCCAGGCCCCCAGCATTTT	CASSGIAPGPQHF
NA	TRBV7-9	NA	TRBJ2-2	TGTGCCAGCCGGCCGGGGCTCGCGAACACCGGGGAGCTGTTTTTT	CASRPGLANTGELFF
TRBD1	TRBV28	many	TRBJ1-1	TGTGCCAGCATGACAGGGGGCAGGGGTACTGAAGCTTTCTTT	CASMTGGRGTEAFF